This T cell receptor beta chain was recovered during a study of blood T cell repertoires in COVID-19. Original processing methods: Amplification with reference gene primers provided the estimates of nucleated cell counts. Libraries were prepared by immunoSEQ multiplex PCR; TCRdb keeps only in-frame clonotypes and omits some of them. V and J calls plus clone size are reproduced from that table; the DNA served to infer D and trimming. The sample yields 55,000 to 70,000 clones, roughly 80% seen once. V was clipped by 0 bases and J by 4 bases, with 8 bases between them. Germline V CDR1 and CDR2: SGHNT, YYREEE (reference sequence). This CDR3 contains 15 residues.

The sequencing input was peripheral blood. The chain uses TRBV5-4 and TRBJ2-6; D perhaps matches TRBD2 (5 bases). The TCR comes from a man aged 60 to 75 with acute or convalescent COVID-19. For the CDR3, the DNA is TGTGCCAGCAGCTTGGGTCGGGAAGGGGCCAACGTCCTGACTTTC. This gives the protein CASSLGREGANVLTF.